One sample yielded the 14 T cell receptor beta chains listed below, sequenced in a study of T-cell memory formation after mild COVID-19. Via MiXCR, TCRdb re-called the 5' RACE reads, giving one row per CDR3 protein. Among roughly 550,000 distinct CDR3 sequences listed, about a fifth were seen once. The sequenced material came from PBMCs or a T cell subset sorted from them (not recorded which). All receptors derive from an adult woman who had mild COVID-19 (a few samples of this study predate the infection). Cell type and time point are not known.

This clonotype was counted between two and nine times. This chain connects TRBV6-1 to TRBJ1-2; 8 bases are a match to TRBD1. V shed 4 bases, J shed 8 bases, and the junction held 12 bases outside the gene matches. The CDR3 runs 15 residues. Germline assignment: CDR1 MNHNS and CDR2 SASEGT. This CDR3 is CASSARDRGRTGYTF. The CDR3 nucleotides are TGTGCCAGCAGTGCCCGAGACAGGGGAAGGACAGGCTACACCTTC.

V gene TRBV7-9 combines with J gene TRBJ2-2, with D possibly being TRBD2 (5 bases). From germline, CDR1 is SEHNR and CDR2 FQNEAQ (reference sequence). CDR3 size: 15 residues. Between the trimmed V and J ends, which lost 5 bases and 0 bases, there was a span of 10 bases. The CDR3 DNA sequence: TGTGCCAGCAGCCCCAACGGGGCGAACACCGGGGAGCTGTTTTTT. Amino acids: CASSPNGANTGELFF.

The gene calls are TRBV20-1 and TRBJ2-1; 9 bases align to TRBD2. Germline CDR1 reads DFQATT; CDR2 reads SNEGSKA (reference sequence). V shed 3 bases, J shed 0 bases, and the junction held 6 bases outside the gene matches. The CDR3 sequence is 16 residues long. This chain's CDR3 is CSARPGLADSYNEQFF. For the CDR3, the DNA is TGCAGTGCTAGGCCGGGACTAGCCGACTCCTACAATGAGCAGTTCTTC.

On this clonotype itself: At one boundary the junction diverges from the germline segment, which might be a read error. V gene TRBV6-2 or TRBV6-3 combines with J gene TRBJ2-1; TRBD2 aligns across 11 bases. The CDR3 spans 14 residues. Per the germline V gene, CDR1 is MNHEY and CDR2 is SVGEGT. CDR3 nucleotide sequence: TGTGCCAGCGATCTGAGACTAGCGGGAAGCCGACGAATCTTC. This encodes CASDLRLAGSRRIF.

In this sample, this clonotype turned up many times. The V call is TRBV7-2, the J call TRBJ2-7; D is possibly TRBD1 (5 bases). The germline V and J ends were trimmed by 1 base and 3 bases, with 10 bases remaining between them. CDR3 length: 14 residues. The V gene's germline CDR1 is SGHTA and CDR2 FQGNSA. CDR3 bases: TGTGCCAGCAGCTTAGGACAGCAAAACTACGAGCAGTACTTC. This gives the protein CASSLGQQNYEQYF.

The CDR3 reads CASSPSDSEYQETQYF. DNA for the CDR3: TGTGCCAGCAGTCCCTCGGACAGCGAGTACCAAGAGACCCAGTACTTC. This chain links TRBV12-3 or TRBV12-4 with TRBJ2-5; weak D call: TRBD1 (6 bases). The CDR3 consists of 16 residues. V gave up 5 bases and J gave up 0 bases, with 16 bases separating them.

The chain recombines TRBV6-1 with TRBJ2-1, with 7 nucleotides matching TRBD1. J was trimmed by 3 bases and V by 7 bases; bases with no gene match: 9. Germline V CDR1 and CDR2: MNHNS, SASEGT. The length of the CDR3 is 15 residues. The CDR3 coding sequence is TGTGCCAGCAACCGCCGGACAGGAGGCTACAATGAGCAGTTCTTC. Protein product: CASNRRTGGYNEQFF.

This clonotype was observed a handful of times. The chain is built from TRBV7-9 and TRBJ1-5; tentative D call: TRBD1 (6 bases). CDR1 is SEHNR, CDR2 FQNEAQ, per germline (reference sequence). The CDR3 contains 15 residues. The V end was cut by 0 bases, the J end by 5 bases, with 11 bases between. The CDR3 sequence: CASSLAGAGDQPQHF. The CDR3 DNA reads TGTGCCAGCAGCTTAGCGGGGGCAGGTGATCAGCCCCAGCATTTT.

Only a few counts were recorded for this clonotype. In nucleotides, the CDR3 is TGTGCCTGGGAGATAGCGGGGGGGGTCGAAGAGACCCAGTACTTC. Its translation: CAWEIAGGVEETQYF. V is TRBV30 and J is TRBJ2-5; TRBD2 matches at 11 bases. This CDR3 spans 15 amino acids. Germline CDR1 is GTSNPN and CDR2 is SVGIG (reference sequence). V shed 5 bases and J 3 bases; nucleotides not matched to a gene: 8.

This clonotype was found a few times. The rearrangement links TRBV6-2 or TRBV6-3 to TRBJ2-7, with 8 positions matching TRBD2. This CDR3 is built from 13 residues. Losses at the gene ends were 5 bases for V and 4 bases for J; bases not matched to a gene: 4. CDR1 and CDR2 (germline): MNHEY, SVGEGT. The DNA of the CDR3 is TGTGCCAGCAGTCGAGCGGGAGATTACGAGCAGTACTTC. This sequence encodes CASSRAGDYEQYF.

The chain employs TRBV6-2 or TRBV6-3 and TRBJ2-1; 7 bases agree with TRBD2. The CDR3 sequence is 17 residues long. Germline V gives CDR1 MNHEY, CDR2 SVGEGT. Unmatched junction bases numbered 11, after V lost 2 bases and J lost 4 bases. CDR3 DNA sequence: TGTGCCAGCAGTTACCTCCACGTGGCGGGAGCTTACAATGAGCAGTTCTTC. Translating gives CASSYLHVAGAYNEQFF.

In its sample, this clonotype was seen once. The CDR3, as DNA: TGTGCCAGCAGCGTAGAAATGTGGGATACGCAGTATTTT. Protein: CASSVEMWDTQYF. J is TRBJ2-3 and V is TRBV9, with D hard to call. Trimming cost V 0 bases and J 6 bases, with 8 bases left between them. CDR1 is SGDLS and CDR2 is YYNGEE in the germline V gene. There are 13 residues in the CDR3.

The chain is built from TRBV12-3 or TRBV12-4 and TRBJ2-3; 11 bases align to TRBD2. Losses at the gene ends were 5 bases for V and 8 bases for J; bases not matched to a gene: 6. This CDR3 has 14 amino acids. The CDR3 nucleotides are TGTGCCAGCAGTCCTAGCGGGAGGAGGGGTACGCAGTATTTT. As protein: CASSPSGRRGTQYF.

The table lists this clonotype with a few counts. The chain is built from TRBV20-1 and TRBJ1-1; a weak D match, TRBD1 (6 bases). Germline-derived CDR1 and CDR2 are DFQATT and SNEGSKA (reference sequence). The CDR3 length is 13 residues. V lost 3 bases and J 3 bases, leaving 11 bases between the germline ends. CDR3 bases: TGCAGTGCTAGCGAGGGGGGATACACTGAAGCTTTCTTT. Its translation is CSASEGGYTEAFF.